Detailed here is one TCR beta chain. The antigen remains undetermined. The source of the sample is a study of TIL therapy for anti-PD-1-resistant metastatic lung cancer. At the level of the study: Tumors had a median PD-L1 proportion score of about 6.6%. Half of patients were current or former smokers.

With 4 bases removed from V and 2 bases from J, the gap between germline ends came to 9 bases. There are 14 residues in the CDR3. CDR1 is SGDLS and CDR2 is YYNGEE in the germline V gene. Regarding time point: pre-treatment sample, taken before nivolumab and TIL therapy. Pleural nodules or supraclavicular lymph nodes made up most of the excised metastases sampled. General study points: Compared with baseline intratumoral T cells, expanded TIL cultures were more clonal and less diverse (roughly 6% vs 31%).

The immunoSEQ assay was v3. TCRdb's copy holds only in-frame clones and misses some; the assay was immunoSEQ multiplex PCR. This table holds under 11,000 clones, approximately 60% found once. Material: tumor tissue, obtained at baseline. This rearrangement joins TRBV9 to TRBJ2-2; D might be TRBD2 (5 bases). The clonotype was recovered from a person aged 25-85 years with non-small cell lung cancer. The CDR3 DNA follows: TGTGCCAGCAGCCAAGGACTTAACACCGGGGAGCTGTTTTTT. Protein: CASSQGLNTGELFF. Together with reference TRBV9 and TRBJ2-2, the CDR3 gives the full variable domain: DSGVTQTPKHLITATGQRVTLRCSPRSGDLSVYWYQQSLDQGLQFLIQYYNGEERAKGNILERFSAQQFPDLHSELNLSSLELGDSALYFCASSQGLNTGELFFGEGSRLTVL.